These 32 T cell receptor beta chains were all obtained from the same sample, sequenced in a study of beta chain features in type 1 diabetes. Study observations and caveats: Moderately but significantly shorter TCRB CDR3s were found in Type 1 diabetes patients in all four CD4+ subsets.

Expressed TCRB transcripts were sequenced, since all the RNA that had been isolated was reverse transcribed. Sequenced by immunoSEQ multiplex PCR; TCRdb stores in-frame clones only, minus some. The sample holds about 190,000 clones; over 6% are singletons and the top ten take under 0.6%. These receptors' targets are unknown. The specimen was central memory CD4+ T cells from blood. All receptors come from a man in his late teens or twenties with type 1 diabetes.

The CDR3 reads CASSLIAGNQETQYF. The CDR3 DNA reads as TGTGCCAGCAGCTTGATAGCGGGGAATCAAGAGACCCAGTACTTC. V and J are TRBV7-2 and TRBJ2-5; 8 positions match TRBD2. The CDR3 consists of 15 residues. The ends lost 3 bases at V and 2 bases at J; junction bases unmatched: 5. Germline V gives CDR1 SGHTA, CDR2 FQGNSA.

Only a few counts were recorded for this clone. The chain couples TRBV9 to TRBJ2-1; 10 bases fit TRBD2. Germline CDR1 SGDLS, CDR2 YYNGEE. The CDR3 loop spans 15 amino acids. V lost 4 bases, J lost 3 bases, and 4 bases stayed unmatched. The CDR3 is CASSPRTSGYNEQFF. The CDR3 DNA reads as TGTGCCAGCAGCCCGCGGACTAGCGGCTACAATGAGCAGTTCTTC.

Of note for this clone: Mismatch with germline at one junction end may stem from a read error. The rearrangement links TRBV28 to TRBJ2-1, with TRBD2 identical over 8 bases. The CDR3 runs 13 residues. Germline CDR1 MDHEN, CDR2 SYDVKM. The chain's CDR3 is CASSYQAGTRNIF. CDR3 coding DNA: TGTGCCAGCAGTTACCAAGCCGGGACTAGAAACATCTTC.

This clone was observed a few times. The rearrangement joins TRBV7-2 to TRBJ2-1; unclear D gene. The CDR3 length is 11 residues. In germline, CDR1 is SGHTA, CDR2 FQGNSA. Trimming left V 3 bases short and J 8 bases short, with 5 bases between. The CDR3 region has the DNA TGTGCCAGCAGCTTCCTGTATGAGCAGTTCTTC. Residues: CASSFLYEQFF.

This clone occurred a few times. J is TRBJ2-3 and V is TRBV28, with 7 positions matching TRBD2. Losses at the gene ends were 5 bases for V and 1 base for J; bases not matched to a gene: 6. The V gene's germline CDR1 is MDHEN and CDR2 SYDVKM. The CDR3 loop spans 15 amino acids. The CDR3 DNA follows: TGTGCCAGCAGTCGGGCTAGCGGAGGCACAGATACGCAGTATTTT. Translated: CASSRASGGTDTQYF.

This clone was recorded a few times. Other DNA sequences in the same sample also yield this CDR3. The J gene is TRBJ2-5, the V gene TRBV6-6; 8 bases align to TRBD2. V was pared by 6 bases and J by 3 bases, with 3 bases of the junction left unmatched. Per germline, CDR1 MNHNY and CDR2 SVGAGI (reference sequence). This CDR3 is 13 amino acids long. Here the CDR3 DNA reads TGTGCCAGCAGCCGTAGCGGGAAAGAGACCCAGTACTTC. It is translated as CASSRSGKETQYF.

The genes are TRBV5-1 and TRBJ2-1; TRBD2 matches at 12 bases. The V gene's germline CDR1 is SGHRS and CDR2 YFSETQ. The CDR3 is made up of 18 amino acids. V shed 8 bases, J shed 4 bases, and the junction held 16 bases outside the gene matches. The CDR3 sequence: CASSRSTGTSGFYNEQFF. The CDR3 region has the DNA TGCGCCAGTTCCCGTTCAACGGGGACTAGCGGGTTTTACAATGAGCAGTTCTTC.

This clone was detected only a few times. In DNA form, the CDR3 reads TGTGCCAGCAGTCAAGACAGGGGGGTCGGGGAGCTGTTTTTT. Residues: CASSQDRGVGELFF. This rearrangement joins TRBV11-3 to TRBJ2-2; 9 bases match TRBD1. V was clipped by 6 bases and J by 7 bases; unmatched bases: 6. There are 14 residues in the CDR3. Germline V gene sequence: CDR1 SGHNT, CDR2 YENEEA.

This clone was counted only a few times. The rearrangement joins TRBV10-3 to TRBJ2-1, with D perhaps TRBD1 (5 bases). The CDR3 sequence is 15 residues long. Germline V gene lookup returns CDR1 ENHRY and CDR2 SYGVKD. Trimming stripped 11 bases from V and 6 bases from J, with 23 bases between. The CDR3 loop is CAPDKDTGSSNEQFF. The DNA for the CDR3 is TGTGCCCCGGATAAGGACACCGGGTCGTCCAATGAGCAGTTCTTC.

V usage is TRBV14 and J usage is TRBJ2-7; TRBD2 matches at 8 bases. V gave up 4 bases and J gave up 4 bases; unmatched junction bases: 9. From germline, CDR1 is SGHDN and CDR2 FVKESK. CDR3 size: 15 residues. The chain's CDR3 is CASSPRAGVVYEQYF. In DNA form, the CDR3 reads TGTGCCAGCAGCCCTAGAGCGGGAGTGGTTTACGAGCAGTACTTC.

This clone has just a few counts. J is TRBJ2-3 and V is TRBV5-1; 9 bases line up with TRBD2. CDR1 is SGHRS and CDR2 is YFSETQ in the germline V gene. After removal of 7 bases from V and 4 bases from J, the junction contained 7 bases not matched to a gene. The CDR3 spans 14 residues. In nucleotides, the CDR3 is TGCGCCAGCCGGATAGCGGGAGTCGCAGATACGCAGTATTTT. This sequence encodes CASRIAGVADTQYF.

There are a few counts of this clone. J is TRBJ2-1 and V is TRBV2; TRBD2 matches 9 bases. Germline-derived CDR1 and CDR2 are SNHLY and FYNNEI. CDR3 size: 15 residues. The ends lost 2 bases at V and 6 bases at J; junction bases unmatched: 5. The DNA for the CDR3 is TGTGCCAGCAGTGAACGGCGGGGGGGCCCCAATGAGCAGTTCTTC. Translation: CASSERRGGPNEQFF.

The rearrangement uses TRBV7-2 and TRBJ2-2, with unresolved D. The germline V gene encodes CDR1 SGHTA and CDR2 FQGNSA. The length of the CDR3 is 14 residues. V was trimmed by 5 bases and J by 7 bases, leaving 14 bases between them. As DNA, the CDR3 is TGTGCCAGCAGCATTCCCCCCCTAGTCGGGGAGCTGTTTTTT. It translates to CASSIPPLVGELFF.

This clone has more than one count but fewer than ten. The genes are TRBV18 and TRBJ2-3; 8 bases agree with TRBD1. Trimming took 2 bases from V and 0 from J; bases not matched to a gene: 4. The CDR3 has 16 amino acids. CDR1 and CDR2 (germline): KGHSH, LQKENI. The CDR3 coding sequence is TGTGCCAGCTCACCATGGGCAGGGGGCAGCACAGATACGCAGTATTTT. Translation: CASSPWAGGSTDTQYF.

This chain uses TRBV7-9 with TRBJ2-3; D is unresolved. CDR3 length: 14 amino acids. Germline V lookup: CDR1 SEHNR, CDR2 FQNEAQ (reference sequence). V was cut by 1 base and J by 5 bases, with 10 bases left in between. The CDR3 loop reads CASSLGRTGDTQYF. CDR3 DNA: TGTGCCAGCAGCTTAGGCCGAACGGGAGATACGCAGTATTTT.

This clone has just a few counts. The V and J genes are TRBV28 and TRBJ2-5; 7 positions agree with TRBD1. With 7 bases clipped from V and 1 base from J, the junction kept 3 bases outside the gene matches. Germline V gene data show CDR1 as MDHEN and CDR2 as SYDVKM. There are 13 residues in the CDR3. CDR3 amino acids: CASIPGGQETQYF. As DNA, the CDR3 is TGTGCCAGCATCCCAGGGGGCCAAGAGACCCAGTACTTC.

This clone occurred a few times. The chain joins TRBV18 to TRBJ2-3; 13 nucleotides agree with TRBD2. The CDR3 has 16 residues. With V trimmed by 3 bases and J by 6 bases, 6 bases remained unmatched. CDR1 and CDR2 (germline): KGHSH, LQKENI. The CDR3 reads CASSPRTSGGADTQYF. Written as DNA, the CDR3 is TGTGCCAGCTCACCTCGTACTAGCGGGGGGGCTGATACGCAGTATTTT. The full variable domain, its missing parts supplied by reference TRBV18 and TRBJ2-3, is NAGVMQNPRHLVRRRGQEARLRCSPMKGHSHVYWYRQLPEEGLKFMVYLQKENIIDESGMPKERFSAEFPKEGPSILRIQQVVRGDSAAYFCASSPRTSGGADTQYFGPGTRLTVL.

The V call is TRBV5-1, the J call TRBJ1-2, with D perhaps matching TRBD1 (6 bases). Per the germline V gene, CDR1 is SGHRS and CDR2 is YFSETQ. V was cut by 1 base and J by 5 bases, with 15 bases left in between. This CDR3 spans 15 amino acids. The CDR3 nucleotides read TGCGCCAGCAGCTTGACAGGGACTATTCGGTATGGCTACACCTTC. Its translation is CASSLTGTIRYGYTF.

This clone came up a few times. The J gene is TRBJ1-1, the V gene TRBV5-1; 8 positions match TRBD1. The germline V gene encodes CDR1 SGHRS and CDR2 YFSETQ. The junction had 9 bases not matched to a gene; V was cut back by 7 bases and J by 1 base. This CDR3 has 15 residues. For the CDR3, the DNA is TGCGCCAGCCGAGATGACAGGGGAGGGAACACTGAAGCTTTCTTT. It is translated as CASRDDRGGNTEAFF.

This clone has more than one count but fewer than ten. This chain joins TRBV4-3 and TRBJ2-1, with 9 positions matching TRBD2. This CDR3 is built from 16 residues. The V gene end was trimmed by 4 bases and the J gene end by 2 bases; junction bases not matched to a gene: 6. Germline CDR1 is LGHNA and CDR2 is YSLEER. The CDR3, as DNA: TGCGCCAGCAGCCCTACCGGACTAGCGACCTACAATGAGCAGTTCTTC. The encoded protein is CASSPTGLATYNEQFF.

The chain recombines TRBV29-1 with TRBJ2-7; D might be TRBD1 (6 bases). Germline V gives CDR1 SQVTM, CDR2 ANQGSEA. The CDR3 runs 15 residues. V was pared by 3 bases and J by 4 bases, with 19 bases between. CDR3 nucleotide sequence: TGCAGCGTTGAGACAGGATTTCTAAGCCTTTACGAGCAGTACTTC. Translated: CSVETGFLSLYEQYF.

There are a few counts of this clone. The genes are TRBV28 and TRBJ2-7; 7 nucleotides line up with TRBD1. J gave up 3 bases and V 5 bases, and 13 bases lay outside the gene matches. Germline-derived CDR1 and CDR2 are MDHEN and SYDVKM. The CDR3 runs to 16 residues. CDR3 amino acids: CASSEINRDSYYEQYF. The CDR3 nucleotides are TGTGCCAGCAGTGAAATTAACCGGGACAGTTACTACGAGCAGTACTTC.

The table lists this clone with a few counts. The chain links TRBV28 to TRBJ2-7, with TRBD2 identical over 10 bases. Germline CDR1 and CDR2: MDHEN and SYDVKM. The CDR3 is 15 residues long. V was clipped by 7 bases and J by 0 bases; unmatched bases: 6. The CDR3, as DNA: TGTGCCAGCAACGTAGCGGGGGGCGACTCCTACGAGCAGTACTTC. Translated: CASNVAGGDSYEQYF.

This clone was counted between two and nine times. This sample includes further DNA sequences coding for the same CDR3. The chain joins TRBV7-2 to TRBJ1-5, with a tentative D call TRBD1 (6 bases). V lost 5 bases, J lost 5 bases, and 10 bases lay in between. Germline CDR1 and CDR2: SGHTA and FQGNSA. The CDR3 has 13 residues. CDR3 sequence: CASSLQGDQPQHF. CDR3 nucleotide sequence: TGTGCCAGCAGCCTACAGGGCGATCAGCCCCAGCATTTT.

CDR3 protein: CATSSDSRGRGMLETQYF. The CDR3 DNA follows: TGTGCCACCAGCAGTGATTCTCGAGGTAGGGGGATGCTGGAGACCCAGTACTTC. The V and J genes are TRBV15 and TRBJ2-5; tentatively, D is TRBD1 (6 bases). From germline, CDR1 is LNHNV and CDR2 YYDKDF (reference sequence). V was pared by 3 bases and J by 5 bases, with 25 bases between. There are 18 residues in the CDR3.

This clone was seen only a few times. The chain employs TRBV28 and TRBJ2-1, with 10 bases lining up with TRBD2. The CDR3 is made up of 13 amino acids. Per the germline V gene, CDR1 is MDHEN and CDR2 is SYDVKM. V shed 8 bases and J 5 bases; nucleotides not matched to a gene: 3. CDR3 sequence reads: CASQAGGNNEQFF. The CDR3 DNA follows: TGTGCCAGCCAAGCGGGGGGGAACAATGAGCAGTTCTTC.

The V gene is TRBV28, the J gene TRBJ1-5; 9 nucleotides agree with TRBD1. The CDR3 contains 11 residues. The trim removed 7 bases at V and 13 bases at J, leaving 5 bases unmatched. Germline V gene data show CDR1 as MDHEN and CDR2 as SYDVKM. The CDR3, as DNA: TGTGCCAGCACTACGACAGGGGGACAGCATTTT. Translated, it gives CASTTTGGQHF.

The rearrangement uses TRBV2 and TRBJ2-7, with 7 nucleotides matching TRBD1. V shed 3 bases and J 2 bases; nucleotides not matched to a gene: 7. This CDR3 spans 15 amino acids. Germline V lookup: CDR1 SNHLY, CDR2 FYNNEI. The CDR3 here is CASSDPGQLTYEQYF. The CDR3 DNA is TGTGCCAGCAGTGATCCGGGACAGCTGACCTACGAGCAGTACTTC.

This clone was found many times. V is TRBV7-2 and J is TRBJ2-5, with 10 bases that match TRBD2. From germline, CDR1 is SGHTA and CDR2 FQGNSA. This CDR3 comprises 17 residues. V gave up 4 bases and J gave up 5 bases; unmatched junction bases: 13. The CDR3 DNA is TGTGCCAGCAGCTCCCCAGGACTAGCGGCCGCTCTTGAGACCCAGTACTTC. It translates to CASSSPGLAAALETQYF.

This clone was counted a few times. V is TRBV28 and J is TRBJ2-1; 13 positions agree with TRBD2. The V gene's germline CDR1 is MDHEN and CDR2 SYDVKM. V lost 2 bases and J lost 7; bases outside the gene matches: 5. The CDR3 totals 16 residues. The CDR3 loop reads CASSLEGTSGINEQFF. For the CDR3, the DNA is TGTGCCAGCAGTTTAGAGGGGACTAGCGGGATTAATGAGCAGTTCTTC.

V usage is TRBV2 and J usage is TRBJ2-5; D possibly corresponds to TRBD2 (6 bases). CDR1 SNHLY and CDR2 FYNNEI come from the germline V gene. Trimming pared 7 bases from V and 3 bases from J, leaving 18 bases between. CDR3 length: 15 amino acids. CDR3 DNA: TGTGCCAGCATGACGGCGGGGAGTTTTAAAGAGACCCAGTACTTC. Translating gives CASMTAGSFKETQYF.

The sample holds a few counts of this clone. The chain links TRBV5-4 to TRBJ2-1; maybe TRBD1 (6 bases). Trimming removed 4 bases from V and 4 bases from J, with 9 bases in between. Looked up from germline, CDR1 is SGHNT and CDR2 is YYREEE (reference sequence). There are 13 residues in the CDR3. This chain's CDR3 is CASSIDRYNEQFF. CDR3 coding DNA: TGTGCCAGCAGCATAGACAGGTACAATGAGCAGTTCTTC.